The 16 T cell receptor beta chains below were found in one sample sequenced in a study of T cells in Graves' hyperthyroidism and ophthalmopathy. RNA transcripts provided the source from which TCR beta CDR3 regions were amplified. First-round RT-PCR with HTBI primers amplified the TCR CDR3 region. In TCRdb, the multiplex PCR reads were re-called with MiXCR into one record per CDR3 protein. The data hold around 300,000 distinct CDR3 sequences, with around 13% observed a single time. The sample comprised blood. Receptor source: a woman aged 40 to 49 with Graves' hyperthyroidism.

There are many counts of this clonotype. This sequence joins TRBV2 and TRBJ2-5, with 11 nucleotides matching TRBD2. The germline CDR1 and CDR2 sequences are SNHLY and FYNNEI. This CDR3 region has 15 residues. The V gene end was trimmed by 6 bases and the J gene end by 1 base; junction bases not matched to a gene: 4. The CDR3 protein is CASSSGTSGQETQYF. CDR3 coding DNA: TGTGCCAGCAGCTCCGGGACTAGCGGCCAAGAGACCCAGTACTTC.

This clonotype was seen ten or more times. J is TRBJ2-7 and V is TRBV7-8; D gene uncertain. The V gene's germline CDR1 is SGHVS and CDR2 FQNEAQ. Trimming removed 4 bases at V and 6 bases at J, with 7 bases between. This CDR3 region has 11 residues. Written as DNA, the CDR3 is TGTGCCAGCAGCTACAGTTTCGAGCAGTACTTC. Protein sequence: CASSYSFEQYF.

This clonotype has at least ten counts. The rearrangement uses TRBV6-6 and TRBJ1-1, with TRBD1 matching over 10 bases. Germline CDR1 is MNHNY and CDR2 is SVGAGI (reference sequence). J was trimmed by 5 bases and V by 4 bases; bases with no gene match: 7. The CDR3 sequence is 15 residues long. The CDR3 here is CASSSDRGYRTEAFF. For the CDR3, the DNA is TGTGCCAGCAGTTCGGACAGGGGGTATCGAACTGAAGCTTTCTTT.

The chain recombines TRBV24-1 with TRBJ2-2; 7 nucleotides agree with TRBD1. Germline CDR1 is KGHDR and CDR2 is SFDVKD. The trim removed 2 bases at V and 8 bases at J, leaving 4 bases unmatched. This CDR3 has 14 amino acids. The CDR3 DNA sequence: TGTGCCACCAGTGATTGGATGACAGGGGGGGAGCTGTTTTTT. Amino acids: CATSDWMTGGELFF.

This clonotype was counted at least ten times. The chain uses TRBV7-9 and TRBJ2-2; unclear D gene. CDR1 and CDR2 from the germline V gene are SEHNR and FQNEAQ (reference sequence). V shed 4 bases and J shed 6 bases, with 18 bases lying between them. The CDR3 spans 16 residues. DNA for the CDR3: TGTGCCAGCAGCTCCAATGCAGCCTCGGTGGCCGGGGAGCTGTTTTTT. This translates into CASSSNAASVAGELFF.

The sample holds many counts of this clonotype. The gene calls are TRBV12-3 or TRBV12-4 and TRBJ1-5; the match to TRBD1 covers 10 bases. V gave up 2 bases and J gave up 2 bases; unmatched junction bases: 9. CDR3 length equals 18 residues. Here the CDR3 DNA reads TGTGCCAGCAGTTTACGAGGTATAGGGACAGGGGGCAATCAGCCCCAGCATTTT. Protein: CASSLRGIGTGGNQPQHF.

There are many counts of this clonotype. The V gene is TRBV28, the J gene TRBJ1-2; weak D call: TRBD1 (6 bases). Trimming shortened V by 5 bases and J by 8 bases, and 12 bases separated the two germline ends. CDR3 length: 12 residues. Germline assignment: CDR1 MDHEN and CDR2 SYDVKM. The CDR3 loop reads CASSKGVRGYTF. The CDR3 region has the DNA TGTGCCAGCAGTAAGGGGGTACGCGGCTACACCTTC.

This clonotype was seen many times. The chain recombines TRBV27 with TRBJ2-1, with 9 nucleotides matching TRBD2. The junction had 3 bases not matched to a gene; V was cut back by 1 base and J by 2 bases. The germline V gene has CDR1 MNHEY and CDR2 SMNVEV (reference sequence). This CDR3 is 16 amino acids long. The CDR3 loop is CASSLYTSGPYNEQFF. The CDR3 DNA sequence: TGTGCCAGCAGTTTATACACTAGCGGGCCCTACAATGAGCAGTTCTTC.

This clonotype appeared once. The genes are TRBV14 and TRBJ1-5, with D possibly matching TRBD1 (6 bases). Trimming stripped 4 bases from V and 1 base from J, with 17 bases between. Germline V gene data show CDR1 as SGHDN and CDR2 as FVKESK. The CDR3 consists of 17 residues. The CDR3 DNA reads as TGTGCCAGCAGCCCGCCGGACAGCTATATGAGCAATCAGCCCCAGCATTTT. Residues: CASSPPDSYMSNQPQHF.

This clonotype has just a few counts. The CDR3 is CASSFGRGPGTEAFF. The CDR3, as DNA: TGTGCCAGCAGCTTCGGTAGAGGGCCGGGCACTGAAGCTTTCTTT. The rearrangement uses TRBV11-1 and TRBJ1-1; D is unresolved. CDR3 length: 15 amino acids. Germline V CDR1 and CDR2: SGHAT, FQDESV (reference sequence). Deletions cut 3 bases from V and 4 bases from J, with 15 bases between.

A few counts support this clonotype. The chain couples TRBV27 to TRBJ2-2; maybe TRBD1 (6 bases). Germline V gene lookup returns CDR1 MNHEY and CDR2 SMNVEV (reference sequence). The germline V and J ends were trimmed by 4 bases and 7 bases, with 7 bases remaining between them. This CDR3 region has 12 residues. This CDR3 reads CASSSGVGELFF. The CDR3 DNA reads TGTGCCAGCAGTTCAGGGGTCGGGGAGCTGTTTTTT.

This clonotype was recorded at least ten times. The V gene is TRBV20-1, the J gene TRBJ2-7, with 12 bases identical to TRBD2. The CDR3 spans 15 residues. The V gene's germline CDR1 is DFQATT and CDR2 SNEGSKA (reference sequence). V was clipped by 0 bases and J by 5 bases; unmatched bases: 5. Here the CDR3 reads CSARELAGGRDEQYF. DNA of the CDR3: TGCAGTGCTAGAGAGCTAGCGGGAGGGCGGGACGAGCAGTACTTC.

This clonotype was observed at least ten times. The rearrangement links TRBV27 to TRBJ2-3, with a tentative D call TRBD2 (7 bases). The CDR3 contains 18 residues. V gave up 5 bases and J gave up 3 bases, with 24 bases separating them. CDR1 is MNHEY, CDR2 SMNVEV, per germline (reference sequence). CDR3 protein: CASSRVPRGGLATDTQYF. The CDR3 DNA reads as TGTGCCAGCAGTCGGGTCCCGAGGGGGGGGCTAGCTACAGATACGCAGTATTTT.

This clonotype came up many times. This chain uses TRBV28 with TRBJ1-5, with D uncertain. Deletions cut 1 base from V and 0 bases from J, with 19 bases between. Per germline, CDR1 MDHEN and CDR2 SYDVKM. The CDR3 is made up of 19 amino acids. As DNA, the CDR3 is TGTGCCAGCAGTTTATCCGGAGAGGGCGGCCTAAATAGCAATCAGCCCCAGCATTTT. This codes for CASSLSGEGGLNSNQPQHF.

This clonotype was picked up many times. The gene calls are TRBV12-3 or TRBV12-4 and TRBJ2-3; possible D gene TRBD1, 6 bases. Trimming shortened V by 6 bases and J by 4 bases, and 14 bases separated the two germline ends. The CDR3 contains 14 residues. CDR3 sequence: CASRDSPLADTQYF. DNA for the CDR3: TGTGCCAGCAGGGACAGTCCTTTGGCAGATACGCAGTATTTT.

The rearrangement joins TRBV6-1 to TRBJ1-3; 9 bases align to TRBD1. Per germline, CDR1 MNHNS and CDR2 SASEGT. Losses at the gene ends were 10 bases for V and 0 bases for J; bases not matched to a gene: 7. The CDR3 contains 15 residues. In DNA form, the CDR3 reads TGTGCCATGCGGACAGGGGCTTCCTCTGGAAACACCATATATTTT. This sequence encodes CAMRTGASSGNTIYF.